This TCR beta chain was profiled in a study of shared clonotypes between healthy human individuals. TCRdb's copy holds only in-frame clones and misses some; the assay was immunoSEQ multiplex PCR. The table lists about 510,000 clones, about four fifths of them singletons. The clonotype comes from a woman in her thirties or forties in good health. Some clones in this sample may be carry-over from other donors' samples. Sequenced input: PBMCs.

CDR3 in DNA: TGCGCCAGCCGCTCCGGAACAGCAGATAGCAATCAGCCCCAGCATTTT. It yields the protein CASRSGTADSNQPQHF. The chain links TRBV5-1 to TRBJ1-5; D uncertain. This CDR3 is 16 amino acids long. Germline loops: CDR1 SGHRS, CDR2 YFSETQ. Trimming pared 7 bases from V and 0 bases from J, leaving 17 bases between. Full variable domain (outside the CDR3, taken from reference TRBV5-1 and TRBJ1-5): KAGVTQTPRYLIKTRGQQVTLSCSPISGHRSVSWYQQTPGQGLQFLFEYFSETQRNKGNFPGRFSGRQFSNSRSEMNVSTLELGDSALYLCASRSGTADSNQPQHFGDGTRLSIL.